These T cell receptor beta chains were read from a single sample in a study of blood T cell repertoires in COVID-19. The table came from immunoSEQ multiplex PCR; TCRdb's copy has only in-frame clones and leaves some out. The sample holds more than 65,000 clones, 87% seen once. The sequenced material came from peripheral blood. Source of these receptors: a woman aged 80 or over with active or convalescent COVID-19. Each CDR3 is given with its conserved first and last residue. D genes are given only for firm matches. Clone size, where shown, is once, few, many, or a class for clones that have expanded.

d_gene,v_gene,abundance,j_gene,CDR3aa,CDR3nt
NA,TRBV19,NA,TRBJ2-2,CASSIQIYTGELFF,TGTGCCAGTAGTATCCAAATTTACACCGGGGAGCTGTTTTTT
NA,TRBV28,NA,TRBJ1-2,CASSPYREGYGYTF,TGTGCCAGCAGTCCCTACAGGGAAGGCTATGGCTACACCTTC
TRBD1,TRBV7-9,NA,TRBJ2-7,CASSFIGQVTYEQYF,TGTGCCAGCAGCTTCATCGGACAGGTGACCTACGAGCAGTACTTC
TRBD2,TRBV5-1,NA,TRBJ2-7,CASSRTSFAYEQYF,TGCGCCAGCAGCCGGACTAGCTTCGCCTACGAGCAGTACTTC
TRBD1,TRBV28,NA,TRBJ1-5,CASSPGQGPRPQHF,TGTGCCAGCAGCCCCGGACAGGGGCCGAGGCCCCAGCATTTT
TRBD1,TRBV5-6,once,TRBJ1-2,CASSRKKTGDLDGYTF,TGTGCCAGCAGCCGAAAAAAAACAGGGGACCTTGATGGCTACACCTTC
NA,TRBV18,NA,TRBJ1-1,CASSPQEGWDTEAFF,TGTGCCAGCTCACCACAGGAGGGATGGGACACTGAAGCTTTCTTT
NA,TRBV2,NA,TRBJ1-4,CASRLRGEKLFF,TGTGCCAGCCGCCTGAGAGGGGAAAAACTGTTTTTT
TRBD1,TRBV6-2/TRBV6-3,NA,TRBJ2-3,CASSEDRGTDTQYF,TGTGCCAGCAGTGAGGACAGGGGCACAGATACGCAGTATTTT
NA,TRBV9,NA,TRBJ2-5,CATSLETQYF,TGTGCCACTAGCTTAGAGACCCAGTACTTC